This TCR beta chain was found in a study of CD8 T cells in Susac syndrome (dated by TCRdb to the late 2010s). About the investigation overall: Whether CD8+ T cell activation and differentiation in Susac syndrome was antigen driven was tested using repertoire sequencing.

RNA was extracted using the RNeasy kit, and about 0.5 to 1 ug of the RNA was reverse transcribed with random hexamers. The immunoSEQ multiplex PCR assay, covering 54 Vbeta and 13 Jbeta segments, was used to amplify TCR beta CDR3 regions. PCR amplification bias was corrected using a synthetic template baseline for primer optimization and computational correction. As for the original processing: Reads were annotated to V, D and J genes per IMGT and analyzed with immunoSEQ Analyzer, keeping only productive sequences. Clonality was computed as one minus Shannon entropy normalized by log2 of the number of productive unique sequences. Public and private clones were assessed among the 100 most prevalent clones of each patient and control. Clones were defined as Susac-specific if absent from the healthy and MS cohorts, from 900 to 1,200 published viral clones and from other ImmuneACCESS disease sequences. Clones were called with MiXCR by TCRdb after fastp trimmed the public reads at Q25, and only in-frame beta chains were retained. When rows share a CDR3 protein, they turn into one entry using the most common DNA and genes. For this entry, the V and J calls and clone size follow TCRdb and not the study's own pipeline. The sample table holds around 190,000 distinct CDR3 sequences, of which around 95% were seen once. Roughly 0.1% of the sample is taken by the ten largest.

What the authors observed across the whole study: The study acknowledged that relatively few individuals were included in the TCR sequencing and HLA analysis.

High-throughput TCR beta sequencing profiled peripheral blood CD8+ and CD4+ T cells from healthy donors, Susac syndrome patients and multiple sclerosis patients. Healthy donors were included as age- and sex-matched controls. Bulk CD8+ and CD4+ T cells were purified by magnetic negative isolation, while CD8+ TEMRA cells were enriched using FACS. Blood was drawn into EDTA tubes, processed within 24 hours, and PBMCs were isolated by density gradient centrifugation. PBMCs intended for TCR sequencing were frozen in liquid nitrogen and were later thawed in a 37 degrees C water bath. The sorted or isolated CD4+, CD8+ and CD8+ TEMRA cells reached a purity of at least 90%. The CDR3 sequence holds 14 residues, the cysteine and phenylalanine included. Left in the record is the CDR3 DNA by itself, 42 bases read in frame from the first base. Compared with germline, V lacks 5 bases and J lacks 7 bases; bases without a gene match: 7. Taken from the germline V gene, the CDR1 and CDR2 loops are SGHTA and FQGTGA.

With regard to this clonotype: Its antigen remains unidentified. Nothing much larger sits one base from this clone, and base qualities are not available.

The sample consisted of CD4+ T cells from PBMCs. The sequence is built from TRBV7-3 and TRBJ2-1; TRBD1 matches 8 bases in the middle. The sequence was collected from a human donor in good health. This receptor has the CDR3 CASSLDRARNEQFF. The DNA is as follows: TGTGCCAGCAGCCTGGACAGGGCAAGAAATGAGCAGTTCTTC.